This TCR beta chain was identified in a study of neurological immune-mediated disorders. Whole-study findings and limits: None of the CDR3 amino acid sequences of expanded clones recurred across subjects, suggesting private repertoires in all groups.

One entry per CDR3 protein, called by TCRdb with MiXCR from the 5' RACE reads. The sample contains approximately 50,000 distinct CDR3 sequences, 10% to 13% of which appear only once. This clonotype has ten or more counts. Its matching antigen is unknown. CDR1 is SGHTA, CDR2 FQGNSA, per germline. The ends were cut back, 4 bases at V and 2 bases at J, with 8 bases in the middle. The CDR3 totals 13 residues. This chain joins TRBV7-2 and TRBJ1-2, with D unresolved. The TCR originated in a man aged 65 to 85 with HTLV-1-associated myelopathy (HAM/TSP). The sample comprised PBMCs. Written as DNA, the CDR3 is TGTGCCAGCAGCTCCCAGCTAAACTATGGCTACACCTTC. Encoded protein: CASSSQLNYGYTF.